Below, 24 T cell receptor beta chains from the same sample are listed, as sequenced in a study of PD-L1 blockade in urothelial cancer. The repertoire was sequenced with immunoSEQ multiplex PCR; TCRdb's copy has only in-frame clones and lacks some. This sample has 25,000 to 30,000 clones, with roughly 84% found just once. Noted time point: peripheral blood 6 weeks after treatment start. Material: PBMCs, obtained around atezolizumab (anti-PD-L1) treatment. The receptors were gathered from a man aged 65-85 years with urothelial cancer.

The chain employs TRBV19 and TRBJ1-1, with 7 bases lining up with TRBD1. Germline lookup yields CDR1 LNHDA and CDR2 SQIVND (reference sequence). The CDR3 contains 14 residues. V was pared by 4 bases and J by 3 bases, with 5 bases of the junction left unmatched. In DNA, the CDR3 is TGTGCCAGTAGTAAGACAGGGAGTGACACTGAAGCTTTCTTT. Translation gives CASSKTGSDTEAFF.

The chain recombines TRBV7-9 with TRBJ2-7; 8 bases are a match to TRBD1. J lost 6 bases, V lost 1 base, and 17 bases had no gene match. The CDR3 has 18 residues. In germline, CDR1 is SEHNR, CDR2 FQNEAQ (reference sequence). CDR3 region: CASSLGGQGSFMLGEQYF. The CDR3 region has the DNA TGTGCCAGCAGCTTAGGAGGACAGGGTTCTTTTATGTTGGGCGAGCAGTACTTC. Using reference TRBV7-9 and TRBJ2-7 for the parts outside the CDR3, the full variable domain is DTGVSQNPRHKITKRGQNVTFRCDPISEHNRLYWYRQTLGQGPEFLTYFQNEAQLEKSRLLSDRFSAERPKGSFSTLEIQRTEQGDSAMYLCASSLGGQGSFMLGEQYFGPGTRLTVT.

V and J are TRBV29-1 and TRBJ1-1; 9 bases line up with TRBD1. The junction had 7 bases not matched to a gene; V was cut back by 7 bases and J by 4 bases. This CDR3 contains 13 residues. The germline V gene has CDR1 SQVTM and CDR2 ANQGSEA. This chain's CDR3 is CSAFKTGGTEAFF. CDR3 sequence (DNA): TGCAGCGCCTTTAAGACAGGGGGCACTGAAGCTTTCTTT.

The rearrangement joins TRBV28 to TRBJ1-1, with TRBD1 matching 7 bases. J was trimmed by 2 bases and V by 6 bases; bases with no gene match: 6. Germline V gene lookup returns CDR1 MDHEN and CDR2 SYDVKM. This CDR3 has 14 residues. CDR3 region: CASSLDRANTEAFF. Written as DNA, the CDR3 is TGTGCCAGCAGCCTTGACAGGGCAAACACTGAAGCTTTCTTT.

The CDR3 region is CASSWDRGREQYF. The CDR3 DNA sequence: TGTGCCAGCAGTTGGGACAGGGGGCGCGAGCAGTACTTC. The chain recombines TRBV6-5 with TRBJ2-7; 12 bases are a match to TRBD1. CDR3 length equals 13 residues. Per germline, CDR1 MNHEY and CDR2 SVGAGI. With V trimmed by 4 bases and J by 6 bases, 1 base remained unmatched.

J is TRBJ2-3 and V is TRBV14; TRBD2 agrees at 7 bases. The V gene end was trimmed by 0 bases and the J gene end by 2 bases; junction bases not matched to a gene: 8. Per germline, CDR1 SGHDN and CDR2 FVKESK. The length of the CDR3 is 17 residues. CDR3 residues: CASSQDLAGVDTDTQYF. CDR3 nucleotide sequence: TGTGCCAGCAGCCAAGATCTTGCGGGGGTGGACACAGATACGCAGTATTTT.

This clone was detected once. This rearrangement joins TRBV7-9 to TRBJ2-7, with 11 bases fitting TRBD2. The CDR3 length is 15 residues. The junction had 5 bases not matched to a gene; V was cut back by 5 bases and J by 2 bases. CDR1 is SEHNR and CDR2 is FQNEAQ in the germline V gene (reference sequence). DNA for the CDR3: TGTGCCAGCAGCGCCCTAGCGGGAGGAACCTACGAGCAGTACTTC. Its protein is CASSALAGGTYEQYF.

V is TRBV28 and J is TRBJ2-1; possible D gene TRBD2, 6 bases. The germline V and J ends were trimmed by 4 bases and 7 bases, with 17 bases remaining between them. The CDR3 has 15 residues. Germline lookup yields CDR1 MDHEN and CDR2 SYDVKM. CDR3 DNA: TGTGCCAGCAGTTATGGAGGGGTTAGGGGTAATGAGCAGTTCTTC. The encoded protein is CASSYGGVRGNEQFF.

The chain links TRBV18 to TRBJ2-2, with D perhaps TRBD2 (5 bases). Trimming shortened V by 6 bases and J by 3 bases, and 14 bases separated the two germline ends. Germline V gene sequence: CDR1 KGHSH, CDR2 LQKENI. The CDR3 spans 15 residues. The CDR3 DNA sequence: TGTGCCAGCTCCTACGCTGCGGGTTACACCGGGGAGCTGTTTTTT. The encoded protein is CASSYAAGYTGELFF.

V and J are TRBV5-1 and TRBJ2-1, with 7 bases matching TRBD1. V was clipped by 0 bases and J by 4 bases; unmatched bases: 4. The germline gives CDR1 SGHRS, CDR2 YFSETQ. CDR3 length: 15 residues. The CDR3 bases are TGCGCCAGCAGCTTGGGTCAGGGGGATTACAATGAGCAGTTCTTC. Its protein is CASSLGQGDYNEQFF.

V and J are TRBV6-5 and TRBJ1-1, with unresolved D. This CDR3 is 14 amino acids long. Germline assignment: CDR1 MNHEY and CDR2 SVGAGI. The V and J ends lost 6 bases and 4 bases respectively, with 15 bases between them. The CDR3 bases are TGTGCCAGCAGCGAACATCTCCGGGGCACTGAAGCTTTCTTT. Translated, it gives CASSEHLRGTEAFF.

The chain uses TRBV19 and TRBJ2-1; no clear D gene. V was pared by 5 bases and J by 0 bases, with 11 bases between. From germline, CDR1 is LNHDA and CDR2 SQIVND (reference sequence). The CDR3 covers 15 residues. The CDR3 protein is CASSDGRSSYNEQFF. The CDR3 DNA is TGTGCCAGTAGTGACGGCCGGAGCTCCTACAATGAGCAGTTCTTC.

The table lists this clone with a count of one. The rearrangement uses TRBV4-1 and TRBJ2-1, with 8 bases fitting TRBD2. The germline V gene encodes CDR1 MGHRA and CDR2 YSYEKL. Germline trimming cut 4 bases from V and 8 bases from J; bases unmatched to any gene: 7. The length of the CDR3 is 14 residues. For the CDR3, the DNA is TGCGCCAGCAGCCGGACTAGCCGGGAAGATGAGCAGTTCTTC. This translates into CASSRTSREDEQFF.

This clone was observed once. J is TRBJ1-4 and V is TRBV30, with 9 bases identical to TRBD1. This CDR3 has 17 residues. Germline V gene lookup returns CDR1 GTSNPN and CDR2 SVGIG (reference sequence). The V and J ends lost 3 bases and 8 bases, in that order; junction bases with no gene match: 16. DNA for the CDR3: TGTGCCTGGAGGATGGCCTCTGGACAGGGGAAACACGAAAAACTGTTTTTT. Translation: CAWRMASGQGKHEKLFF.

The V call is TRBV5-6, the J call TRBJ1-5, with 9 bases fitting TRBD1. Looked up from germline, CDR1 is SGHDT and CDR2 is YYEEEE. This CDR3 has 14 residues. V gave up 5 bases and J gave up 6 bases; unmatched junction bases: 6. CDR3 residues: CASRFGQGSQPQHF. For the CDR3, the DNA is TGTGCCAGCAGGTTCGGACAGGGGAGTCAGCCCCAGCATTTT.

The chain carries TRBV6-1 and TRBJ1-1, with 9 nucleotides matching TRBD1. This CDR3 is built from 13 residues. CDR1 and CDR2 from the germline V gene are MNHNS and SASEGT. J gave up 5 bases and V 7 bases, and 5 bases lay outside the gene matches. CDR3 sequence reads: CASKGQGLTEAFF. CDR3 nucleotides: TGTGCCAGCAAAGGACAGGGGCTAACTGAAGCTTTCTTT.

The chain carries TRBV4-1 and TRBJ2-1, with 7 bases matching TRBD1. This CDR3 is built from 16 residues. J was trimmed by 4 bases and V by 3 bases; bases with no gene match: 9. Germline V gene data show CDR1 as MGHRA and CDR2 as YSYEKL. The CDR3 sequence is CASSQVSGTAYNEQFF. The CDR3 bases are TGCGCCAGCAGCCAGGTATCCGGGACAGCTTACAATGAGCAGTTCTTC.

This chain joins TRBV19 and TRBJ1-1, with D possibly TRBD1 on 6 matching bases. The CDR3 runs to 14 residues. The V gene's germline CDR1 is LNHDA and CDR2 SQIVND (reference sequence). V was pared by 5 bases and J by 1 base, with 11 bases between. The CDR3 loop is CASSFDRRNTEAFF. CDR3 nucleotides: TGTGCCAGTAGTTTCGACAGGCGGAACACTGAAGCTTTCTTT.

The chain uses TRBV7-3 and TRBJ2-1, with TRBD2 matching over 7 bases. CDR3 length equals 15 residues. Germline CDR1 and CDR2: SGHTA and FQGTGA. V trimming: 5 bases; J trimming: 1 base; junction bases outside the gene matches: 5. CDR3 region: CASSRRTSSYNEQFF. Written as DNA, the CDR3 is TGTGCCAGCAGCCGGAGGACTAGTTCCTACAATGAGCAGTTCTTC.

This rearrangement joins TRBV6-1 to TRBJ1-4; D perhaps matches TRBD1 (6 bases). The CDR3 is 15 residues long. Between the trimmed V and J ends, which lost 4 bases and 0 bases, there was a span of 9 bases. CDR1 is MNHNS and CDR2 is SASEGT in the germline V gene. CDR3 DNA: TGTGCCAGCAGTGGGACAGTACCAACTAATGAAAAACTGTTTTTT. Residues: CASSGTVPTNEKLFF.

The rearrangement uses TRBV7-2 and TRBJ1-6; D is undetermined. Per germline, CDR1 SGHTA and CDR2 FQGNSA. V lost 1 base to trimming and J lost 0 bases, with 10 bases between them. CDR3 length: 17 residues. CDR3 bases: TGTGCCAGCAGCTTAGGGGCGAAGAGCTCCTATAATTCACCCCTCCACTTT. Its translation is CASSLGAKSSYNSPLHF.

The V gene is TRBV18, the J gene TRBJ2-3; weak D call: TRBD2 (5 bases). V lost 6 bases, J lost 2 bases, and 18 bases lay in between. Germline V gene lookup returns CDR1 KGHSH and CDR2 LQKENI. This CDR3 comprises 16 residues. Here the CDR3 DNA reads TGTGCCAGCTCGCCTTACAGAGGTAGCGCCACAGATACGCAGTATTTT. It encodes CASSPYRGSATDTQYF.

This rearrangement joins TRBV30 to TRBJ1-3, with D possibly matching TRBD1 (6 bases). This CDR3 contains 14 residues. CDR1 and CDR2 from the germline V gene are GTSNPN and SVGIG (reference sequence). V lost 1 base to trimming and J lost 3 bases, with 10 bases between them. The CDR3 region has the DNA TGTGCCTGGAGTGACAGGGTCGGTGGAAACACCATATATTTT. Amino acid sequence: CAWSDRVGGNTIYF.

The chain carries TRBV9 and TRBJ2-1; perhaps TRBD2 as D (6 bases). V lost 0 bases and J 7 bases, leaving 14 bases between the germline ends. There are 15 residues in the CDR3. Germline values: CDR1 SGDLS, CDR2 YYNGEE. CDR3 sequence reads: CASSVGKGAGNEQFF. DNA of the CDR3: TGTGCCAGCAGCGTAGGTAAAGGGGCGGGGAATGAGCAGTTCTTC.